A single sample gave rise to the 5 T cell receptor beta chains below, sequenced in a study of blood T cells in healthy people across ages (dated by TCRdb to between 2015 and 2016). Preparation of the library involved 5' RACE. Sequencing instrument: Illumina HiSeq 2500. A second about 7 to 12 cycle PCR used a sample-barcoded 5' primer and a J-beta primer mix. Clones were called with MiXCR by TCRdb after fastp trimmed the public reads at Q25, and only in-frame beta chains were retained. CDR3 protein duplicates are merged, each entry listing the most common genes and DNA. Within this sample are 1.5 million to 2 million distinct CDR3 sequences, with 28% of them counted one time only. The ten largest clones represent more than 6% of the sample. Sequencing was carried out using blood. These TCRs come from a woman aged 25 to 39 in good health.

V is TRBV11-2 and J is TRBJ2-7; TRBD1 or TRBD2 may be the D gene (6 bases each). TRBJ2-5 explains the end of the DNA better; the J call may be wrong. The CDR3 has 18 amino acids. The germline V gene has CDR1 SGHAT and CDR2 FQNNGV. CDR3: CASSWKRGGRLVEKTQYF. The CDR3, as DNA: TGTGCCAGCAGCTGGAAACGAGGGGGGCGGTTGGTCGAAAAGACCCAGTACTTC.

Only a few counts were recorded for this clonotype. The chain employs TRBV12-3 or TRBV12-4 and TRBJ2-7; 7 bases map to TRBD2. The CDR3 runs to 15 residues. V lost 6 bases to trimming and J lost 2 bases; unmatched junction nucleotides: 10. The CDR3 nucleotides are TGTGCCAGCAGGGCCGGGGACTACCCGACCTACGAGCAGTACTTC. Amino acids: CASRAGDYPTYEQYF.

This clonotype was counted between two and nine times. This chain joins TRBV4-1 and TRBJ2-5; 11 bases map to TRBD2. CDR1 is MGHRA and CDR2 is YSYEKL in the germline V gene. CDR3 length: 17 residues. The V segment lost 0 bases and the J segment 1 base; nucleotides outside the gene matches: 4. DNA for the CDR3: TGCGCCAGCAGCCAAGATAGAGGGACTAGCGGCCAAGAGACCCAGTACTTC. Amino acids: CASSQDRGTSGQETQYF.

The chain uses TRBV5-5 and TRBJ1-4; TRBD1 aligns across 7 bases. The CDR3 is made up of 16 amino acids. V gave up 4 bases and J gave up 6 bases; unmatched junction bases: 12. Germline CDR1 SGHKS, CDR2 YYEKEE (reference sequence). The CDR3 nucleotides are TGTGCCAGCAGCCCCCATCTGACAGGGTCGGATGAAAAACTGTTTTTT. Encoded protein: CASSPHLTGSDEKLFF. The complete variable domain, with remaining parts taken from reference TRBV5-5 and TRBJ1-4, reads DAGVTQSPTHLIKTRGQQVTLRCSPISGHKSVSWYQQVLGQGPQFIFQYYEKEERGRGNFPDRFSARQFPNYSSELNVNALLLGDSALYLCASSPHLTGSDEKLFFGSGTQLSVL.

This clonotype was recorded many times. This sequence joins TRBV4-1 and TRBJ2-1; D is undetermined. Trimming pared 1 base from V and 2 bases from J, leaving 9 bases between. CDR3 size: 15 residues. Germline CDR1 reads MGHRA; CDR2 reads YSYEKL. The CDR3 is CASSQVVATYNEQFF. The CDR3, as DNA: TGCGCCAGCAGCCAAGTCGTGGCGACCTACAATGAGCAGTTCTTC.